The next 20 T cell receptor beta chains were all read from a single sample in a study of shared T cell receptors in the human thymus. The method was immunoSEQ multiplex PCR; TCRdb's version includes in-frame clones alone and lacks a portion of them. The sample has more than 550,000 clones; about 90% are singletons. These same data were also listed under a study on human thymus T cells.

Sequences were obtained from thymocytes. These receptor sequences come from a boy less than two years old with a congenital heart defect.

The chain has TRBV18 and TRBJ1-4, with a tentative D call TRBD1 (6 bases). V was pared by 3 bases and J by 1 base, with 18 bases between. Germline V gene data show CDR1 as KGHSH and CDR2 as LQKENI. The CDR3 totals 18 residues. DNA for the CDR3: TGTGCCAGCTCACCCGACAATCTCAACAGGGTAACTAATGAAAAACTGTTTTTT. Translating gives CASSPDNLNRVTNEKLFF.

V is TRBV27 and J is TRBJ2-7; weak D call: TRBD2 (5 bases). CDR1 is MNHEY and CDR2 is SMNVEV in the germline V gene (reference sequence). The CDR3 is made up of 15 amino acids. The V and J ends lost 3 bases and 7 bases respectively, with 19 bases between them. CDR3 bases: TGTGCCAGCAGTTTTAGTAGCGTAGACCTGGGTGAGCAGTACTTC. Its translation is CASSFSSVDLGEQYF.

The CDR3 DNA sequence: TGTGCCAGCAGTGAAGCTCAACTAGCAAATGAGCAGTTCTTC. It is translated as CASSEAQLANEQFF. The chain uses TRBV6-1 and TRBJ2-1, with a possible D match to TRBD2 (6 bases). The CDR3 extends over 14 amino acids. V was trimmed by 0 bases and J by 7 bases, leaving 10 bases between them. The germline V gene has CDR1 MNHNS and CDR2 SASEGT.

This CDR3 reads CASSETGLAEIQETQYF. Here the CDR3 DNA reads TGCGCCAGCAGTGAGACGGGACTAGCGGAAATCCAAGAGACCCAGTACTTC. V gene TRBV10-2 combines with J gene TRBJ2-5; 11 bases align to TRBD2. V lost 2 bases, J lost 1 base, and 6 bases stayed unmatched. Per the germline V gene, CDR1 is WSHSY and CDR2 is SAAADI. The CDR3 is made up of 17 amino acids.

V and J are TRBV27 and TRBJ2-7; 8 bases map to TRBD2. The CDR3 contains 15 residues. After removal of 5 bases from V and 3 bases from J, the junction contained 9 bases not matched to a gene. Germline V gives CDR1 MNHEY, CDR2 SMNVEV (reference sequence). DNA for the CDR3: TGTGCCAGCAGTCCCCGGACTAGCCTAAACTACGAGCAGTACTTC. It yields the protein CASSPRTSLNYEQYF.

V gene TRBV15 combines with J gene TRBJ2-7; TRBD1 matches at 8 bases. Looked up from germline, CDR1 is LNHNV and CDR2 is YYDKDF (reference sequence). Losses at the gene ends were 1 base for V and 6 bases for J; bases not matched to a gene: 17. The CDR3 runs 18 residues. CDR3 coding DNA: TGTGCCACCAGCAGAGTGCCGGACCGACAGGGGAACTGGGCCGAGCAGTACTTC. Its protein is CATSRVPDRQGNWAEQYF.

The chain joins TRBV4-1 to TRBJ1-5; TRBD1 is a possible D gene (6 bases). The CDR3 is 18 amino acids. V was cut by 0 bases and J by 2 bases, with 17 bases left in between. Germline CDR1 MGHRA, CDR2 YSYEKL. The CDR3 spells CASSQDSKGEVRNQPQHF. In DNA, the CDR3 is TGCGCCAGCAGCCAAGATTCGAAGGGGGAAGTCCGCAATCAGCCCCAGCATTTT.

This CDR3 is CATKGGSYGYTF. The DNA of the CDR3 is TGTGCCACCAAAGGGGGAAGCTATGGCTACACCTTC. The chain has TRBV6-1 and TRBJ1-2, with a weak D call TRBD1 (6 bases). Germline CDR1 MNHNS, CDR2 SASEGT. The CDR3 contains 12 residues. V was pared by 10 bases and J by 4 bases, with 13 bases between.

The V and J genes are TRBV14 and TRBJ2-3; D may be TRBD1 (6 bases). V gave up 0 bases and J gave up 4 bases, with 11 bases separating them. CDR3 length equals 15 residues. Germline V gives CDR1 SGHDN, CDR2 FVKESK. The DNA of the CDR3 is TGTGCCAGCAGCCAAGACGGGACATTCTCAGATACGCAGTATTTT. It is translated as CASSQDGTFSDTQYF.

This sequence joins TRBV11-1 and TRBJ1-5; a weak D match, TRBD1 (6 bases). The CDR3 sequence is 17 residues long. The ends were cut back, 7 bases at V and 4 bases at J, with 23 bases in the middle. CDR1 is SGHAT and CDR2 is FQDESV in the germline V gene (reference sequence). DNA for the CDR3: TGTGCCAGCACCCCGTCCCAGGGGATAACGGAAAATCAGCCCCAGCATTTT. Encoded protein: CASTPSQGITENQPQHF.

This chain links TRBV15 with TRBJ2-6; D is uncertain. Germline V gene data show CDR1 as LNHNV and CDR2 as YYDKDF (reference sequence). V dropped 0 bases and J dropped 2 bases, with 5 bases sitting between them. There are 15 residues in the CDR3. The CDR3 DNA is TGTGCCACCAGCAGAGAAATCACTGGGGCCAACGTCCTGACTTTC. Residues: CATSREITGANVLTF.

CDR3 residues: CASSLAGTPLGSYEQYF. The CDR3 coding sequence is TGTGCCAGCAGCTTAGCCGGGACACCCTTAGGCTCCTACGAGCAGTACTTC. This sequence joins TRBV5-6 and TRBJ2-7; possibly TRBD1 for D (6 bases). From germline, CDR1 is SGHDT and CDR2 YYEEEE. The CDR3 runs to 17 residues. With 2 bases removed from V and 0 bases from J, the gap between germline ends came to 18 bases.

The gene calls are TRBV7-2 and TRBJ2-7; 7 bases are shared with TRBD2. This CDR3 comprises 17 residues. V lost 2 bases, J lost 3 bases, and 13 bases stayed unmatched. Per the germline V gene, CDR1 is SGHTA and CDR2 is FQGNSA. This CDR3 reads CASSLKYSGGFYYEQYF. In DNA, the CDR3 is TGTGCCAGCAGCTTAAAGTATTCGGGAGGATTCTACTACGAGCAGTACTTC.

V is TRBV10-2 and J is TRBJ2-7; D is ambiguous. Germline CDR1 reads WSHSY; CDR2 reads SAAADI. CDR3 size: 14 residues. V lost 0 bases and J lost 4, with 10 bases in between. CDR3 DNA: TGCGCCAGCAGTGAGTCGTACAGAAAATACGAGCAGTACTTC. Amino acid sequence: CASSESYRKYEQYF.

This chain connects TRBV5-1 to TRBJ2-1; 10 nucleotides align to TRBD2. The CDR3 is 14 residues long. The germline V gene encodes CDR1 SGHRS and CDR2 YFSETQ. The ends lost 10 bases at V and 6 bases at J; junction bases unmatched: 10. In DNA form, the CDR3 reads TGCGCCCCAGACGGAGAGCGGGGGGGCAATGAGCAGTTCTTC. Residues: CAPDGERGGNEQFF.

The rearrangement joins TRBV29-1 to TRBJ2-1; possibly TRBD2 for D (6 bases). Between the trimmed V and J ends, which lost 7 bases and 5 bases, there was a span of 21 bases. Germline CDR1 is SQVTM and CDR2 is ANQGSEA. The CDR3 contains 15 residues. The CDR3 DNA follows: TGCAGCGCCCGAAACCGGGACTCCGAACACAATGAGCAGTTCTTC. Translation gives CSARNRDSEHNEQFF.

The V and J genes are TRBV7-2 and TRBJ2-3; 13 positions match TRBD2. The germline V gene has CDR1 SGHTA and CDR2 FQGNSA. The V and J ends lost 2 bases and 6 bases, in that order; junction bases with no gene match: 14. This CDR3 comprises 19 residues. The DNA of the CDR3 is TGTGCCAGCAGCTTAACCCCGGGACTAGCGGGACGCTTCTTGGATACGCAGTATTTT. As protein: CASSLTPGLAGRFLDTQYF.

The chain is built from TRBV2 and TRBJ2-1, with a weak D call TRBD2 (5 bases). Looked up from germline, CDR1 is SNHLY and CDR2 is FYNNEI. The V gene lost 3 bases and the J gene lost 4 bases, with 10 bases spanning the gap. This CDR3 is 14 amino acids long. CDR3 in DNA: TGTGCCAGCAGTGATCGCGGCGGGTACAATGAGCAGTTCTTC. Translated: CASSDRGGYNEQFF.

This chain connects TRBV5-1 to TRBJ2-1; 8 bases are a match to TRBD2. Germline trimming cut 6 bases from V and 2 bases from J; bases unmatched to any gene: 16. The CDR3 runs to 18 residues. The germline V gene encodes CDR1 SGHRS and CDR2 YFSETQ. The CDR3 DNA sequence: TGCGCCAGCAACCTACGTGGTAGCGGGAACGTCGCCTACAATGAGCAGTTCTTC. The encoded protein is CASNLRGSGNVAYNEQFF.

The rearrangement links TRBV7-2 to TRBJ2-7, with 11 bases that match TRBD2. The CDR3 covers 16 residues. The J segment lost 2 bases and the V segment lost 4 bases, leaving 7 bases of the junction unmatched. From germline, CDR1 is SGHTA and CDR2 FQGNSA. CDR3 sequence (DNA): TGTGCCAGCAGCTCACCCGGGACTAGCGGACCCTACGAGCAGTACTTC. Translating it yields CASSSPGTSGPYEQYF.